These T cell receptor beta chains were read from a single sample in a study of memory CD4+ T cells and cytomegalovirus serostatus. Sequenced by immunoSEQ multiplex PCR; TCRdb stores in-frame clones only, minus some. Of 50,000 to 60,000 clones in the sample, around four fifths were seen once. Sample: memory CD4+ T cells from blood. These receptors were collected from an adult in good health and CMV-seropositive. CDR3s leave out the opening cysteine and the closing phenylalanine or tryptophan. Each record gives: CDR3 protein, V gene.

ASSQAAAGRGANVLT	TRBV4-3
ASSEPARVGNTIY	TRBV10-2
ASSPLFGTANYGYT	TRBV4-3
ASRRRTGSNEQY	TRBV27
ASSESWEQY	TRBV25-1
ASSPPQGRTDTQY	TRBV18
ASSPHSSYEQY	TRBV28
SVHRQGAYGYT	TRBV29-1
ASSYTSTNEKLF	TRBV6-6
ASRRTGAYEQY	TRBV27
ASRPGTGVGYGYT	TRBV6-5
ASSPFSGNTIY	TRBV9
ASSFNSGNTIY	TRBV5-4
ASQGTSREQY	TRBV13
ASSLTTGTGNHEQF	TRBV11-2
ASRGGLSYEQY	TRBV7-2
ASSSQGLRSPLH	TRBV18
ASSLPRRLGTGQPQH	TRBV7-8
ASSLTPGQGKNREAF	TRBV28
ASSLYWNTEAF	TRBV7-9
ASSQDRGTYNEQF	TRBV4-3
ASSLSGRVGTEAF	TRBV27
ASSLVGRGGSNYGYT	TRBV7-2
ASSLELAIYEQY	TRBV7-9
ASSEFRAESNSPLH	TRBV2
ASSRGQNTEAF	TRBV7-9
ASSSQPNSPLH	TRBV2
ASIGTGGYQETQY	TRBV11-2
ASILSYEQY	TRBV2
ASSVGSTDTQY	TRBV28
ASSESETVSQPQH	TRBV2
SVSDGPDTIY	TRBV29-1
ASSLAGSHEQY	TRBV5-5
ASSLVRGGGSNFEFSEQY	TRBV28